Listed below are T cell receptor beta chains from one sample, sequenced in a study of early T cells in non-severe SARS-CoV-2 infection. From the 5' RACE reads, TCRdb called clonotypes with MiXCR, one entry per CDR3 protein. In the table there are about 63,000 distinct CDR3 sequences, approximately 12% of which are singletons. The sample taken for sequencing was whole blood. The source of these receptors is an adult who was a healthcare worker with PCR-confirmed SARS-CoV-2 infection or an uninfected control (not recorded which). Each CDR3 is given with its conserved first and last residue. The D gene is left open where the match is weak. Clone sizes are given selectively: once, few, many, or a class where the clone is expanded.

j_gene | d_gene | v_gene | abundance | CDR3aa | CDR3nt
TRBJ2-1 | TRBD2 | TRBV2 | . | CASRLAGGHYNEQFF | TGTGCCAGCAGACTAGCGGGGGGTCACTACAATGAGCAGTTCTTC
TRBJ2-1 | . | TRBV18 | many | CASSPPQLSNEQFF | TGTGCCAGCTCACCTCCTCAGCTGAGCAATGAGCAGTTCTTC
TRBJ1-5 | . | TRBV20-1 | many | CSATPPGAGDSNQPQHF | TGCAGTGCTACCCCCCCCGGGGCGGGGGATAGCAATCAGCCCCAGCATTTT
TRBJ2-1 | . | TRBV29-1 | many | CSVDRTSYNEQFF | TGCAGCGTTGACAGGACATCCTACAATGAGCAGTTCTTC
TRBJ2-5 | TRBD2 | TRBV20-1 | few | CSARDLVSGGSETQYF | TGCAGTGCTAGAGATCTAGTTAGCGGGGGCTCAGAGACCCAGTACTTC
TRBJ2-5 | . | TRBV29-1 | . | CSVSYRGRETQYF | TGCAGCGTGAGCTATAGGGGCCGAGAGACCCAGTACTTC
TRBJ1-2 | . | TRBV5-1 | many | CASSLTGSLNYGYTF | TGCGCCAGCAGCTTGACGGGGAGCCTAAACTATGGCTACACCTTC
TRBJ2-7 | . | TRBV18 | many | CASSPSTPDSGSEQYF | TGTGCCAGCTCACCGAGCACACCTGACTCGGGGAGCGAGCAGTACTTC
TRBJ1-5 | . | TRBV5-1 | many | CASSLGPGINQPQHF | TGCGCCAGCAGCTTGGGGCCAGGGATCAATCAGCCCCAGCATTTT
TRBJ2-3 | TRBD1 | TRBV7-9 | . | CASRLPTGNSDTQYF | TGTGCCAGCAGACTCCCGACAGGGAATTCGGATACGCAGTATTTT
TRBJ1-1 | TRBD1 | TRBV6-2/TRBV6-3 | many | CASKKGQGSGGGTEAFF | TGTGCCAGCAAAAAAGGACAGGGGTCGGGCGGTGGCACTGAAGCTTTCTTT
TRBJ2-5 | TRBD1 | TRBV19 | . | CASGDRVETQYF | TGTGCCAGTGGCGACAGGGTAGAGACCCAGTACTTC
TRBJ2-1 | TRBD2 | TRBV20-1 | many | CSAKASGELAYNEQFF | TGCAGTGCTAAGGCTAGCGGGGAACTAGCCTACAATGAGCAGTTCTTC
TRBJ1-1 | TRBD1 | TRBV11-2 | many | CASSARQGRVSEAFF | TGTGCCAGCAGCGCCCGACAGGGGCGGGTGTCCGAAGCTTTCTTT
TRBJ2-3 | . | TRBV2 | . | CASSEARAGLGTQYF | TGTGCCAGCAGTGAAGCGCGGGCGGGATTGGGTACGCAGTATTTT
TRBJ2-3 | TRBD2 | TRBV5-6 | . | CASSLARGRGGLDTQYF | TGTGCCAGCAGCTTGGCGCGGGGTCGGGGGGGACTAGATACGCAGTATTTT
TRBJ2-7 | . | TRBV18 | few | CASSQTGDSYEQYF | TGTGCCAGCTCACAGACCGGGGACTCCTACGAGCAGTACTTC
TRBJ2-7 | . | TRBV20-1 | many | CSARPGTINEQYF | TGCAGTGCTAGACCCGGGACAATCAACGAGCAGTACTTC
TRBJ2-2 | . | TRBV12-3/TRBV12-4 | many | CASRYGPTKNTGELFF | TGTGCCAGCCGGTACGGGCCGACTAAGAACACCGGGGAGCTGTTTTTT
TRBJ1-2 | TRBD1 | TRBV29-1 | many | CSVEDQGQDGYTF | TGCAGCGTTGAAGATCAGGGACAGGATGGCTACACCTTC
TRBJ2-2 | . | TRBV11-2 | few | CASSLGGPELFF | TGTGCCAGCAGCTTAGGAGGTCCCGAGCTGTTTTTT
TRBJ1-3 | . | TRBV4-2 | many | CASSQEWGAGNTIYF | TGTGCCAGCAGCCAAGAGTGGGGGGCCGGAAACACCATATATTTT
TRBJ2-3 | . | TRBV5-1 | many | CASSPEAGATDTQYF | TGCGCCAGCAGCCCCGAGGCGGGGGCCACAGATACGCAGTATTTT
TRBJ2-3 | TRBD1 | TRBV5-8 | . | CASSLGPGTAYTDTQYF | TGTGCCAGCAGCTTGGGCCCCGGGACAGCCTACACAGATACGCAGTATTTT
TRBJ1-1 | . | TRBV3-1 | . | CASSQGGLNTEAFF | TGTGCCAGCAGCCAAGGGGGATTGAACACTGAAGCTTTCTTT
TRBJ2-7 | . | TRBV12-3/TRBV12-4 | many | CASSFGAGEQYF | TGTGCCAGCAGTTTTGGGGCTGGGGAGCAGTACTTC